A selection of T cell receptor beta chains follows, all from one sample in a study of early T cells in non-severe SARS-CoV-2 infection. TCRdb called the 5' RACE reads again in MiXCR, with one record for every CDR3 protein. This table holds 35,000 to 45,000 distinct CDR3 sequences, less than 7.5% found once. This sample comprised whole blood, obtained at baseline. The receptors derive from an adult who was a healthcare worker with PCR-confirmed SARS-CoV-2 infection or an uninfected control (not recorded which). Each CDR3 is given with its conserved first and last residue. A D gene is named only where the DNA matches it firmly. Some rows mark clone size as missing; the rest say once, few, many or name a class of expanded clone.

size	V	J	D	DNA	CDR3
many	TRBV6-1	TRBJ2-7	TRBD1	TGTGCCAGCAGACGGACAGGGGGGTCCTACGAGCAGTACTTC	CASRRTGGSYEQYF
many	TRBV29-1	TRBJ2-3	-	TGCAGCGTTGTAGGCACAGATACGCAGTATTTT	CSVVGTDTQYF
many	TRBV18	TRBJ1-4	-	TGTGCCAGCTCACCACTTCGAATATCCGAAAAACTGTTTTTT	CASSPLRISEKLFF
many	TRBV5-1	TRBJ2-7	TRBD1	TGCGCCAGCAGCTTATACAGGGGGCACTCCTACGAGCAGTACTTC	CASSLYRGHSYEQYF
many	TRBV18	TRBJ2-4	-	TGTGCCAGCTCACCTAACAGGGACGACATTCAGTACTTC	CASSPNRDDIQYF
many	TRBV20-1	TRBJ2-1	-	TGCAGTGCTATAGCCCCCAATGAGCAGTTCTTC	CSAIAPNEQFF
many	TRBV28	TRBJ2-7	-	TGTGCCAGCAATCAGGGGCACTCCTACGAGCAGTACTTC	CASNQGHSYEQYF
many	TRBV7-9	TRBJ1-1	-	TGTGCCAGCAGCTCAGTTGAAGCTTTCTTT	CASSSVEAFF
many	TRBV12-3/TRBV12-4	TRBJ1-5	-	TGTGCCAGCAGTTTTACGGAGAGCAATCAGCCCCAGCATTTT	CASSFTESNQPQHF
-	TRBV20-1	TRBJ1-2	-	TGCAGTGCTCCTTCTTCGTCGGGGAACTATGGCTACACCTTC	CSAPSSSGNYGYTF
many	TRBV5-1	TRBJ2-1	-	TGCGCCAGCAGCTCACAGGGCAATGAGCAGTTCTTC	CASSSQGNEQFF
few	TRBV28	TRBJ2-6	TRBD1	TGTGCCAGCAGCCGGGACAGGGGGCTAGGGGCCAACGTCCTGACTTTC	CASSRDRGLGANVLTF
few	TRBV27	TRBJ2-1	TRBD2	TGTGCCAGCAGACTGTGGCTAGCGGGAAACAATGAGCAGTTCTTC	CASRLWLAGNNEQFF
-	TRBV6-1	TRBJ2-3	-	TGTGCCAGCCGTGAGGGCAGCACAGATACGCAGTATTTT	CASREGSTDTQYF
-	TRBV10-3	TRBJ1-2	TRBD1	TGTGCCATCAGTCGGGACAGGTACTATGGCTACACCTTC	CAISRDRYYGYTF
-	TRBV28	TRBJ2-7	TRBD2	TGTGCCAGCAGAGCGGGAGGGATTTACGAGCAGTACTTC	CASRAGGIYEQYF
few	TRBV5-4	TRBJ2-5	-	TGTGCCAGCAGCCCCGCCCTACAGGGAGGAGAGACCCAGTACTTC	CASSPALQGGETQYF
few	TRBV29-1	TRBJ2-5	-	TGCAGCGTTGAACAAGGGCAAGAGACCCAGTACTTC	CSVEQGQETQYF
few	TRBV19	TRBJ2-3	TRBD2	TGTGCCAACCCGGGTCCGGGACTAGCCCCGAAGGTAGATACGCAGTATTTT	CANPGPGLAPKVDTQYF
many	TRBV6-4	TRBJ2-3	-	TGTGCCAGCAGTGACGGGAGCACAGATACGCAGTATTTT	CASSDGSTDTQYF
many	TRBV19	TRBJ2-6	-	TGTGCCAGTAGTCCAAGAATAGGCTCTGGGGCCAACGTCCTGACTTTC	CASSPRIGSGANVLTF
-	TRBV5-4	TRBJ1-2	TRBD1	TGTGCCAGCAGTCTAACAGGGGGCGGTGGCTACACCTTC	CASSLTGGGGYTF
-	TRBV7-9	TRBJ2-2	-	TGTGCCAGCAGCTTAGCGCTCCGAGGGGTAACCGGGGAGCTGTTTTTT	CASSLALRGVTGELFF
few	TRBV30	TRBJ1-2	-	TGTGCCTGGAGTGTACTAAGAGGACATAGAGAATCGGGCTACACCTTC	CAWSVLRGHRESGYTF
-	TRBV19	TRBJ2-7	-	TGTGCCAGTAGTGCCTCGGGCTACGAGCAGTACTTC	CASSASGYEQYF
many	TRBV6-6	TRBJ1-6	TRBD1	TGTGCCAGCAGTTACGACAGGGACTCACCCCTCCACTTT	CASSYDRDSPLHF
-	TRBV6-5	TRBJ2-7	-	TGTGCCAGCAGTTACTCAGTTCGGAGAGGATCCTACGAGCAGTACTTC	CASSYSVRRGSYEQYF
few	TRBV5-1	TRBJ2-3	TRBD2	TGCGCCAGCGCCGGGAGCGGGAGCGATCCTAGCACAGATACGCAGTATTTT	CASAGSGSDPSTDTQYF
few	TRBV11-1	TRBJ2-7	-	TGTGCCAGCAGCTCCGCCACGTCCTACGAGCAGTACTTC	CASSSATSYEQYF
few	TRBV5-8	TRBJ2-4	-	TGTGCCAGCAGCCCCGACAGCCTTCTAGCCAAAAACATTCAGTACTTC	CASSPDSLLAKNIQYF
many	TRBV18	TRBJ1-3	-	TGTGCCAGCACGAAAGAGGGACGGAGCTCTGGAAACACCATATATTTT	CASTKEGRSSGNTIYF
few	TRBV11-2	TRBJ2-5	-	TGTGCCAGCGGGAATTTTGTAATAGAGACCCAGTACTTC	CASGNFVIETQYF
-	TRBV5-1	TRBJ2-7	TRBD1	TGCGCCAGCAGTTATGGACAGGGTACCAGCGACGAGCAGTACTTC	CASSYGQGTSDEQYF
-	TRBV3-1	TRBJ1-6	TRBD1	TGTGCCAGCAGCCACGGGACAGCCAATTCACCCCTCCACTTT	CASSHGTANSPLHF
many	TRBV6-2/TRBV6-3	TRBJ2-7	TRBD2	TGTGCCAGCAGTTCCGGACTAGCGGCCGAGCAGTACTTC	CASSSGLAAEQYF
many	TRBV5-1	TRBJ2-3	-	TGCGCCAGCAGCTTGGACGGCGACAGCACAGATACGCAGTATTTT	CASSLDGDSTDTQYF
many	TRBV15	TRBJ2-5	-	TGTGCCACCAGCAAGAGCTTATCTCAAGAGACCCAGTACTTC	CATSKSLSQETQYF
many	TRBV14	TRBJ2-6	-	TGTGCCAGCAGCCCACTCGGAGTTCCTGGGGCCAACGTCCTGACTTTC	CASSPLGVPGANVLTF
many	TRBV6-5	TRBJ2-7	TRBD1	TGTGCCGCGACAGGGGCGACCCACGAGCAGTACTTC	CAATGATHEQYF
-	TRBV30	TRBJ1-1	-	TGTGCCTGGAGTCCAGGCGTCAGGGGCACTGAAGCTTTCTTT	CAWSPGVRGTEAFF
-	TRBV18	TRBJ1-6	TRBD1	TGTGCCAGCTCACTCCGGGACAGGAATAATTCACCCCTCCACTTT	CASSLRDRNNSPLHF
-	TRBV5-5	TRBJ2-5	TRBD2	TGTGCCAGCAGCTTGGGGGCGGGAGTGGAGACCCAGTACTTC	CASSLGAGVETQYF
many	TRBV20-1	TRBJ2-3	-	TGCAGTGCTCGGGATTCTCCTACAGATACGCAGTATTTT	CSARDSPTDTQYF
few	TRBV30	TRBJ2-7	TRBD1	TGTGCCTGGACCGGGACAGGGATTTACGAGCAGTACTTC	CAWTGTGIYEQYF
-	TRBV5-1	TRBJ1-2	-	TGCGCCAGCAGCTCAGGGCCCAGGGGCGACGGCTACACCTTC	CASSSGPRGDGYTF
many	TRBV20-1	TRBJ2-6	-	TGCAGTGCGGCGGCAGGCCCCAGCTCTGGGGCCAACGTCCTGACTTTC	CSAAAGPSSGANVLTF
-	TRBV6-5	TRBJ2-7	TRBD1	TGTGCCAGCAAAATAGACAGGGCAAACTCCTACGAGCAGTACTTC	CASKIDRANSYEQYF
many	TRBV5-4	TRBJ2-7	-	TGTGCCAGCAGCTTGGAGGGGCCCTACGAGCAGTACTTC	CASSLEGPYEQYF
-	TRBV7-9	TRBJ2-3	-	TGTGCCAGCAGCCCCCCCCCTTCTAGCACAGATACGCAGTATTTT	CASSPPPSSTDTQYF
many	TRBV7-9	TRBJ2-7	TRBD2	TGTGCCAGCAGCGGTCAGACTAGCGGGAGATACGAGCAGTACTTC	CASSGQTSGRYEQYF
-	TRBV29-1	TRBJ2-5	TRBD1	TGCAGCGGATTTAGACAGGGGGGAGTGGAGACCCAGTACTTC	CSGFRQGGVETQYF
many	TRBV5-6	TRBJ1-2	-	TGTGCCAGCAGCTCGAGCCCCTATGGCTACACCTTC	CASSSSPYGYTF
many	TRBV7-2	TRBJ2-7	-	TGTGCCAGCAGCTTAGAGTGGGACTCCTCCTACGAGCAGTACTTC	CASSLEWDSSYEQYF
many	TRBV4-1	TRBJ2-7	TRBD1	TGCGCCAGCAGCCCGAGTCCGGGACAGGGTAAGGATAAGCAGTACTTC	CASSPSPGQGKDKQYF
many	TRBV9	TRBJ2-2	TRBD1	TGTGCCAGCAGCGTTGGACAGGGAGTAGCCGGGGAGCTGTTTTTT	CASSVGQGVAGELFF